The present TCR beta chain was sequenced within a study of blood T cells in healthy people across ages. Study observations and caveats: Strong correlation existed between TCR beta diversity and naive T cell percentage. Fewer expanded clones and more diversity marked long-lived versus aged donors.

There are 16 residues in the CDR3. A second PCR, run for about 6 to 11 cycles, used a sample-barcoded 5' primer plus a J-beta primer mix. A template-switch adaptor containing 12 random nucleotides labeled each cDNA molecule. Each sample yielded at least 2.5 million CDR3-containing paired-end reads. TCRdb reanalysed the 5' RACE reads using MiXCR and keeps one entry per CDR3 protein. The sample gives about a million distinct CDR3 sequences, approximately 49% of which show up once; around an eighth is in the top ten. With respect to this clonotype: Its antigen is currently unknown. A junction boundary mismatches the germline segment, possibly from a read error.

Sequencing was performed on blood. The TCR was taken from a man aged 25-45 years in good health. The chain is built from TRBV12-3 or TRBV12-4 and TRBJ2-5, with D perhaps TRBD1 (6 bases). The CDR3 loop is CAGSLVRTDRQETQYF. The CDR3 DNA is TGTGCCGGCAGTTTAGTCAGGACAGACAGACAAGAGACCCAGTACTTC.